The 20 T cell receptor beta chains in this list originate from one sample, sequenced in a study of T cell responses to AZD1222 COVID-19 vaccine. Generated by immunoSEQ multiplex PCR, the TCRdb table keeps only in-frame clones and is missing some. The sample consists of 200,000 to 250,000 clones, 94% of them appearing once. Sequencing was performed on peripheral blood, taken 28 days after the second dose of the MenACWY control vaccine. The receptors here all came from an adult who received the MenACWY meningococcal vaccine as a control.

The chain couples TRBV5-6 to TRBJ2-3, with a possible D match to TRBD1 (5 bases). V gave up 2 bases and J gave up 2 bases, with 15 bases separating them. The CDR3 is 16 amino acids. Germline V gene data show CDR1 as SGHDT and CDR2 as YYEEEE. In nucleotides, the CDR3 is TGTGCCAGCAGCTTTCCTCGTGACAGCCCCACAGATACGCAGTATTTT. Protein: CASSFPRDSPTDTQYF.

V usage is TRBV28 and J usage is TRBJ2-3, with TRBD1 matching 11 bases. Germline lookup yields CDR1 MDHEN and CDR2 SYDVKM. Germline trimming cut 4 bases from V and 1 base from J; bases unmatched to any gene: 4. CDR3 length: 16 amino acids. CDR3 sequence (DNA): TGTGCCAGCAGTTCGGGACAGGGGGTAGGCACAGATACGCAGTATTTT. Translation: CASSSGQGVGTDTQYF. Supplemented by reference TRBV28 and TRBJ2-3, the full variable domain reads DVKVTQSSRYLVKRTGEKVFLECVQDMDHENMFWYRQDPGLGLRLIYFSYDVKMKEKGDIPEGYSVSREKKERFSLILESASTNQTSMYLCASSSGQGVGTDTQYFGPGTRLTVL.

V usage is TRBV19 and J usage is TRBJ2-1; 10 nucleotides agree with TRBD1. Germline loops: CDR1 LNHDA, CDR2 SQIVND (reference sequence). The CDR3 is 17 amino acids. With 1 base clipped from V and 4 bases from J, the junction kept 7 bases outside the gene matches. The CDR3 region is CASSIATGTGDYNEQFF. For the CDR3, the DNA is TGTGCCAGTAGTATAGCAACCGGGACAGGGGATTACAATGAGCAGTTCTTC.

V gene TRBV6-5 combines with J gene TRBJ1-1; TRBD1 might be the D (5 bases). V was cut by 6 bases and J by 2 bases, with 13 bases left in between. The CDR3 totals 14 residues. CDR1 MNHEY and CDR2 SVGAGI come from the germline V gene. The CDR3 region is CASREGQTNTEAFF. In nucleotides, the CDR3 is TGTGCCAGCAGGGAGGGGCAGACAAACACTGAAGCTTTCTTT.

This rearrangement joins TRBV18 to TRBJ1-3, with D possibly being TRBD1 (5 bases). The length of the CDR3 is 17 residues. V lost 8 bases, J lost 0 bases, and 20 bases lay in between. CDR1 KGHSH and CDR2 LQKENI come from the germline V gene. The CDR3 bases are TGTGCCAGCACCGGCCGGGGGAACCCCTACTCTGGAAACACCATATATTTT. Its protein product is CASTGRGNPYSGNTIYF.

The chain joins TRBV12-3 or TRBV12-4 to TRBJ1-2; TRBD1 is a possible D gene (5 bases). The CDR3 loop spans 13 amino acids. Trimming removed 3 bases at V and 4 bases at J, with 9 bases between. The CDR3 DNA sequence: TGTGCCAGCAGTTTCCAGGGATCCTATGGCTACACCTTC. The encoded protein is CASSFQGSYGYTF.

This chain connects TRBV19 to TRBJ2-7; tentatively, D is TRBD1 (5 bases). The V gene's germline CDR1 is LNHDA and CDR2 SQIVND (reference sequence). The CDR3 spans 17 residues. Trimming took off 2 bases at V and 2 bases at J, with 19 bases between the two ends. CDR3 residues: CASSIWDSDKNTYEQYF. Written as DNA, the CDR3 is TGTGCCAGTAGTATATGGGATTCGGACAAGAACACCTACGAGCAGTACTTC. Full variable domain (outside the CDR3, taken from reference TRBV19 and TRBJ2-7): DGGITQSPKYLFRKEGQNVTLSCEQNLNHDAMYWYRQDPGQGLRLIYYSQIVNDFQKGDIAEGYSVSREKKESFPLTVTSAQKNPTAFYLCASSIWDSDKNTYEQYFGPGTRLTVT.

The CDR3 region is CATSRVIGEGNTIYF. DNA of the CDR3: TGTGCCACCAGCAGAGTGATCGGTGAGGGAAACACCATATATTTT. J is TRBJ1-3 and V is TRBV15; no reliable D call. The CDR3 has 15 amino acids. Between the trimmed V and J ends, which lost 1 base and 4 bases, there was a span of 11 bases. Germline loops: CDR1 LNHNV, CDR2 YYDKDF (reference sequence).

The V gene is TRBV19, the J gene TRBJ2-5; maybe TRBD1 (6 bases). CDR1 is LNHDA, CDR2 SQIVND, per germline (reference sequence). The CDR3 has 14 amino acids. The germline V and J ends were trimmed by 5 bases and 4 bases, with 14 bases remaining between them. CDR3 sequence reads: CASSDGQTPETQYF. CDR3 DNA: TGTGCCAGTAGTGATGGACAGACCCCAGAGACCCAGTACTTC.

The V call is TRBV7-9, the J call TRBJ2-5; 7 bases are shared with TRBD1. V lost 5 bases and J lost 4; bases outside the gene matches: 7. CDR3 length: 14 amino acids. Germline CDR1 SEHNR, CDR2 FQNEAQ (reference sequence). The CDR3 nucleotides are TGTGCCAGCAGCCTCCCGACAGGGAGAGAGACCCAGTACTTC. Translating it yields CASSLPTGRETQYF.

This clone was observed a single time. The J gene is TRBJ1-4, the V gene TRBV28, with 8 bases fitting TRBD1. Germline lookup yields CDR1 MDHEN and CDR2 SYDVKM. The ends lost 6 bases at V and 8 bases at J; junction bases unmatched: 5. This CDR3 is built from 13 residues. The CDR3 nucleotides are TGTGCCAGCAGACTGCAGGGGGCGGAAAAACTGTTTTTT. It yields the protein CASRLQGAEKLFF.

The rearrangement uses TRBV30 and TRBJ2-6; D may be TRBD2 (5 bases). The V gene's germline CDR1 is GTSNPN and CDR2 SVGIG (reference sequence). V was clipped by 5 bases and J by 0 bases, with 26 bases between them. This CDR3 is 20 amino acids long. The CDR3 is CAWANSHFREKRSGANVLTF. The CDR3, as DNA: TGTGCCTGGGCCAACTCCCACTTTCGGGAAAAACGCTCTGGGGCCAACGTCCTGACTTTC.

In this sample, this clone turned up once. This chain joins TRBV5-1 and TRBJ1-1; a weak D match, TRBD1 (5 bases). The CDR3 has 13 residues. Germline CDR1 and CDR2: SGHRS and YFSETQ. V gave up 2 bases and J gave up 3 bases, with 8 bases separating them. The DNA for the CDR3 is TGCGCCAGCAGCTTTTGGGGGGACACTGAAGCTTTCTTT. Encoded protein: CASSFWGDTEAFF.

The chain links TRBV3-1 (or the pseudogene TRBV3-2) to TRBJ2-2; D might be TRBD1 (5 bases). The germline gives CDR1 LGHDT, CDR2 YNNKEL (reference sequence). This CDR3 has 12 amino acids. Trimming shortened V by 6 bases and J by 4 bases, and 6 bases separated the two germline ends. The DNA of the CDR3 is TGTGCCAGCAGAAGGGGCACCGGGGAGCTGTTTTTT. Amino acids: CASRRGTGELFF.

The rearrangement uses TRBV7-6 and TRBJ1-3; 9 nucleotides line up with TRBD1. Trimming cost V 5 bases and J 4 bases; bases outside gene matches: 6. Germline V lookup: CDR1 SGHVS, CDR2 FNYEAQ. The CDR3 runs 15 residues. The CDR3 here is CASSPDRGAGNTIYF. CDR3 DNA sequence: TGTGCCAGCAGCCCCGACAGGGGGGCAGGAAACACCATATATTTT.

This chain joins TRBV7-3 and TRBJ2-2; the D is unclear. The length of the CDR3 is 14 residues. Germline V CDR1 and CDR2: SGHTA, FQGTGA. Trimming shortened V by 1 base and J by 2 bases, and 5 bases separated the two germline ends. The CDR3 is CASSLMGNTGELFF. The DNA for the CDR3 is TGTGCCAGCAGCTTAATGGGTAACACCGGGGAGCTGTTTTTT. Filled out from reference TRBV7-3 and TRBJ2-2, the complete variable domain reads GAGVSQTPSNKVTEKGKYVELRCDPISGHTALYWYRQSLGQGPEFLIYFQGTGAADDSGLPNDRFFAVRPEGSVSTLKIQRTERGDSAVYLCASSLMGNTGELFFGEGSRLTVL.

The chain combines TRBV28 with TRBJ2-1, with 8 bases lining up with TRBD2. J was trimmed by 6 bases and V by 3 bases; bases with no gene match: 19. This CDR3 spans 19 amino acids. The germline V gene encodes CDR1 MDHEN and CDR2 SYDVKM. This CDR3 is CASSFFPGGPRVTVNEQFF. The CDR3 DNA follows: TGTGCCAGCAGTTTCTTCCCGGGAGGGCCAAGGGTAACAGTCAATGAGCAGTTCTTC.

The J gene is TRBJ1-6, the V gene TRBV7-2; 8 nucleotides agree with TRBD1. J was trimmed by 5 bases and V by 1 base; bases with no gene match: 1. CDR1 and CDR2 (germline): SGHTA, FQGNSA. The CDR3 length is 15 residues. As DNA, the CDR3 is TGTGCCAGCAGCTTAGGACAGGGGAATAATTCACCCCTCCACTTT. This gives the protein CASSLGQGNNSPLHF.

The J gene is TRBJ1-1, the V gene TRBV6-5; TRBD1 might be the D (5 bases). Germline CDR1 reads MNHEY; CDR2 reads SVGAGI. V was clipped by 6 bases and J by 0 bases, with 14 bases between them. The CDR3 runs 15 residues. The CDR3 DNA reads as TGTGCCAGCAGCCGTACCGGGACGGTGAACACTGAAGCTTTCTTT. The encoded protein is CASSRTGTVNTEAFF.

This clone was observed once. This chain links TRBV5-8 with TRBJ1-2; no reliable D call. Trimming pared 4 bases from V and 6 bases from J, leaving 22 bases between. This CDR3 is built from 16 residues. The germline gives CDR1 SGHTS, CDR2 YDEGEE. The CDR3 DNA is TGTGCCAGCAGCCCCGATTGGGTCACGGTTGGGGATGGCTACACCTTC. Translation: CASSPDWVTVGDGYTF.